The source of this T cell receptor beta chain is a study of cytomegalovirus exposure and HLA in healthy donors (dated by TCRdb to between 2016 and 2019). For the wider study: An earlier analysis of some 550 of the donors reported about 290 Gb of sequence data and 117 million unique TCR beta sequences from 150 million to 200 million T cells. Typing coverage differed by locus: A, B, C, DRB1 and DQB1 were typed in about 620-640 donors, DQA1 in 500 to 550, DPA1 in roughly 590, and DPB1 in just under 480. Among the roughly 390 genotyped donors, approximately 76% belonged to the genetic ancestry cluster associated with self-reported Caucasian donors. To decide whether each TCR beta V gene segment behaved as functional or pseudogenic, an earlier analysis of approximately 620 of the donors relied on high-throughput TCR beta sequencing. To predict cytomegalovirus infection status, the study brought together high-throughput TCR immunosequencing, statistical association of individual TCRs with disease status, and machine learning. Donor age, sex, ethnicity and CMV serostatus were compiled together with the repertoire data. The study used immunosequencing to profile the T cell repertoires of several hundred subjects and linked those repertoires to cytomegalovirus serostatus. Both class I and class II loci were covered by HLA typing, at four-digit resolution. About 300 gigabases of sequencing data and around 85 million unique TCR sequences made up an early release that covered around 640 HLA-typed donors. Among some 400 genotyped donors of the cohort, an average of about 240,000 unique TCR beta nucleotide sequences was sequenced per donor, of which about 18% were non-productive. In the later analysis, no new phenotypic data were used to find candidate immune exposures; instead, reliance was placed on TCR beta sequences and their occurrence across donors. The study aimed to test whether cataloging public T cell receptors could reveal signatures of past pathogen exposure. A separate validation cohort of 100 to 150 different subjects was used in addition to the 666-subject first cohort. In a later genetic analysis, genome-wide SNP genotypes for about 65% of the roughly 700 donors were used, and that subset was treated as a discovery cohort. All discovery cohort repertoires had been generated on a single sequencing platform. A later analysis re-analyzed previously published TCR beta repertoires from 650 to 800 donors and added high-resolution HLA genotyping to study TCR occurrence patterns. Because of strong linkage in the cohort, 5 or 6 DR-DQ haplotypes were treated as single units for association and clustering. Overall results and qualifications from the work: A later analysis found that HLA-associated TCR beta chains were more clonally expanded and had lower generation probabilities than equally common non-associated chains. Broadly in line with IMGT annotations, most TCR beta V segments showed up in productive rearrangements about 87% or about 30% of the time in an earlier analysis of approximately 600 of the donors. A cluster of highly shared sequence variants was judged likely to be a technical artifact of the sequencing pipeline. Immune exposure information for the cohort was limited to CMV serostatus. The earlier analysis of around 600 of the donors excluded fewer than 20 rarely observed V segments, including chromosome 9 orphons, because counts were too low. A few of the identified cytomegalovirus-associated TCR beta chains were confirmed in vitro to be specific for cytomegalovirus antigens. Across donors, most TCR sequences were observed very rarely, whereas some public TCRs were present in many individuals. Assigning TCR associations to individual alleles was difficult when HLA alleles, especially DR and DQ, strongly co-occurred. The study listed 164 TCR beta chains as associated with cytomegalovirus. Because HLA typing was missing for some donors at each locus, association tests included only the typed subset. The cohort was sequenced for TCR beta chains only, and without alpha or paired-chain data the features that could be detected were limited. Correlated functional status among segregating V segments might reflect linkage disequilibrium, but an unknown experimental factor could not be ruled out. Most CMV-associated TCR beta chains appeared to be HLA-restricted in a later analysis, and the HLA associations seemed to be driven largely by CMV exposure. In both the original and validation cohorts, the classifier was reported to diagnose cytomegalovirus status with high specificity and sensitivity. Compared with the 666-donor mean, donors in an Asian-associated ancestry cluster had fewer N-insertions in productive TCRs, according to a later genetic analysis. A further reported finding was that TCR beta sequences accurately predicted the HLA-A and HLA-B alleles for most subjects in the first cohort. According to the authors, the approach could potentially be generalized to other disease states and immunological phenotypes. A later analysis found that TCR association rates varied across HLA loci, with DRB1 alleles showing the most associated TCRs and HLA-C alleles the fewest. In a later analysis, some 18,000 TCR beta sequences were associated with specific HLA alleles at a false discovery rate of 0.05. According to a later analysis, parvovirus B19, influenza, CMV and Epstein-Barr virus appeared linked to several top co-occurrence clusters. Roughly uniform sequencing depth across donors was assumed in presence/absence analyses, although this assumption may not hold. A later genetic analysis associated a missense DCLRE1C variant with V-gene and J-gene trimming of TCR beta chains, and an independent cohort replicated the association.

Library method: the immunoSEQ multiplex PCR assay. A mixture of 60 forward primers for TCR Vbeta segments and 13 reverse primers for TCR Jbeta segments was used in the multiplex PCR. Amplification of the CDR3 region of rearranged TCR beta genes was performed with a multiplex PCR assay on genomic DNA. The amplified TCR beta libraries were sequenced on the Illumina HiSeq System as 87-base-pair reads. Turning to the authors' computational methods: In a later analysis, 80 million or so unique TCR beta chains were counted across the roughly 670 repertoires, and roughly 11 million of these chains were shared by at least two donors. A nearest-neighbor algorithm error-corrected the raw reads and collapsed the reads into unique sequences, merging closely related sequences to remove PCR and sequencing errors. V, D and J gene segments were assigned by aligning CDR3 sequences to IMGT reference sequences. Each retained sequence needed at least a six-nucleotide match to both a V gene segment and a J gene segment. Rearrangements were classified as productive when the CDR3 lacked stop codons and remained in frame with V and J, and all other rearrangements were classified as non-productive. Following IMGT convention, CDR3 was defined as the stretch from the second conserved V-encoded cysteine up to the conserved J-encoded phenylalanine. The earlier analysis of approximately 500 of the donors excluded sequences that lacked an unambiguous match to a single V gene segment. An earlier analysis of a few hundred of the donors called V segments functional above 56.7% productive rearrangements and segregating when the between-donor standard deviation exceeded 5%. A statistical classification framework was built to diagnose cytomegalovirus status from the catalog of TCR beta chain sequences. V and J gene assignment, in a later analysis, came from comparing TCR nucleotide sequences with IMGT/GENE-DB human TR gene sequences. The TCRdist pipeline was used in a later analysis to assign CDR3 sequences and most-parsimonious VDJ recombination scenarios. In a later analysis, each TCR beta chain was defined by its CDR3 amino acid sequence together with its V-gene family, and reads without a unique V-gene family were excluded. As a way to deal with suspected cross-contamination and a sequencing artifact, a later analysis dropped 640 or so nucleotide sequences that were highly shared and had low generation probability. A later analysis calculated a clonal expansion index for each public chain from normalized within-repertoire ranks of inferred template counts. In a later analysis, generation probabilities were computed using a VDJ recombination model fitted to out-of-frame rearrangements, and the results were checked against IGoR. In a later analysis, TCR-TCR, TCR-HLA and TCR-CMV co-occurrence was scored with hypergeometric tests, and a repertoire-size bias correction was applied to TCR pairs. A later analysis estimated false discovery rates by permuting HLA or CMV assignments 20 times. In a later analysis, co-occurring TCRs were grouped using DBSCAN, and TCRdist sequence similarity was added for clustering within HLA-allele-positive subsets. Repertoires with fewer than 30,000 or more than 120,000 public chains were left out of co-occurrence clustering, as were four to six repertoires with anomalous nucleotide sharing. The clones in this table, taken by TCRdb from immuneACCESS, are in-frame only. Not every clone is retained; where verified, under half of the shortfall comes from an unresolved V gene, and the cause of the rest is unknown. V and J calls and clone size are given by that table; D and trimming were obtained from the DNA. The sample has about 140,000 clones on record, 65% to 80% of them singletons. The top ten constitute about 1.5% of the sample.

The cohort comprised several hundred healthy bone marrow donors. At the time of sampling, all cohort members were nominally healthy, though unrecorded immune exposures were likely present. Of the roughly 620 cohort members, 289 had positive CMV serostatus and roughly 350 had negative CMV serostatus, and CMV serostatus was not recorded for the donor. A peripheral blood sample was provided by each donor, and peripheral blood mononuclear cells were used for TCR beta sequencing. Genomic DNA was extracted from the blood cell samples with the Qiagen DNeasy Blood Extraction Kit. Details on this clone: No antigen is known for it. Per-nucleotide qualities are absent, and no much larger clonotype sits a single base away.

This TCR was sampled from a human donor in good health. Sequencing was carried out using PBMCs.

The DNA sequence follows: TGTGCCAGCAATCCCAGACAGGGGGCAGATACGCAGTATTTT. This yields the protein CASNPRQGADTQYF. This receptor chain uses TRBV2 and TRBJ2-3; 9 junctional bases match TRBD1. After removal of 7 bases from V and 4 bases from J, the junction retains 6 bases not matched to a gene. CDR1 and CDR2 were assigned from the germline V gene as SNHLY and FYNNEI. The CDR3 starts with the cysteine, ends with the phenylalanine, and has 14 residues. CDR3 DNA is the only sequence kept; it has 42 bases, read in frame from the first base.